The T cell receptor (beta chain) under discussion was sequenced for a study of T-cell reconstitution after alpha-beta-depleted transplantation in children. Germline V gives CDR1 SGHRS, CDR2 YFSETQ. V was shortened by 3 bases and J by 0 bases, with 9 bases between the two germline ends. This CDR3 contains 14 residues. This clonotype has a count of ten or more. Unique molecular identifiers tagged the TCRbeta library. TCRdb reanalysed the PCR reads using MiXCR and keeps one entry per CDR3 protein. This sample has about 830,000 distinct CDR3 sequences, with about 16% found just once. This material consisted of PBMCs, mostly from graft donor cells, taken 360 days after TCRalphabeta/CD19-depleted stem cell transplant. The chain combines TRBV5-1 with TRBJ1-1; D gene uncertain. This sequence originates from a male patient under 18 who had a stem cell transplant for acute lymphoblastic leukemia, so the T cells may come from the graft donor. CDR3 protein: CASSSDGLNTEAFF. The CDR3 region has the DNA TGCGCCAGCAGCTCGGACGGGTTGAACACTGAAGCTTTCTTT. Full variable domain (remainder filled in from reference TRBV5-1 and TRBJ1-1): KAGVTQTPRYLIKTRGQQVTLSCSPISGHRSVSWYQQTPGQGLQFLFEYFSETQRNKGNFPGRFSGRQFSNSRSEMNVSTLELGDSALYLCASSSDGLNTEAFFGQGTRLTVV.